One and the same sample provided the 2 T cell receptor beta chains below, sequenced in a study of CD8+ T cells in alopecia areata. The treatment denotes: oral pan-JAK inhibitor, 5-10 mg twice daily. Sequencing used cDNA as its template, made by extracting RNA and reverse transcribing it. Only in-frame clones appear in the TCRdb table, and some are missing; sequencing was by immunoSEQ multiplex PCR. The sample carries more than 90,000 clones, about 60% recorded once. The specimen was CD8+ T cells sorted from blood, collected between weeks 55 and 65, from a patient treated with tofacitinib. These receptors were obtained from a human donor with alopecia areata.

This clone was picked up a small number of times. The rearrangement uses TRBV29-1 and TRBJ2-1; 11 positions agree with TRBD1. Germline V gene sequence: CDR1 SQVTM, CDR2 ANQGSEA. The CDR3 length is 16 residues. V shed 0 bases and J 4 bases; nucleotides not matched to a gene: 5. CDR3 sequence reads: CSVEDPGTGGYNEQFF. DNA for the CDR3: TGCAGCGTTGAAGACCCCGGGACAGGGGGTTACAATGAGCAGTTCTTC.

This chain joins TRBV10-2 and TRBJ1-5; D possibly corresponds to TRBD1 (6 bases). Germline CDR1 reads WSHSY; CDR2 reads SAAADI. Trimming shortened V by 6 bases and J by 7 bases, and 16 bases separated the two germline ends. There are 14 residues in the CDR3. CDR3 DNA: TGCGCCAGCAGCTCAGGGGAAGGTAGGCAGCCCCAGCATTTT. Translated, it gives CASSSGEGRQPQHF.